The clone carrying this TCR beta chain was seen a single time. Its antigen is still unknown. The data derive from a study of Ad26.COV2.S vaccination and SARS-CoV-2 variants. Study background: The authors gave Ad26.COV2.S intramuscularly, either once or twice 56 days apart. Findings of the study overall: Measurement of non-spike TCR breadth gave similar results in vaccine and placebo recipients.

Per the germline V gene, CDR1 is LNHDA and CDR2 is SQIVND (reference sequence). The CDR3 is 17 amino acids. V dropped 10 bases and J dropped 3; count of bases not matched to a gene: 15. Documented treatment: some 20 received Ad26.COV2.S at low or high dose, single or two shots; 5 received placebo; per-sample allocation not given. Vaccine and placebo recipients were sampled on day 63 after the first injection. The donor was a Boston adult aged 18-55 years. Here immunoSEQ multiplex PCR was the method, and the copy in TCRdb shows in-frame clones only, minus some. The sample lists approximately 480,000 clones, roughly 85% occurring once.

This chain connects TRBV19 to TRBJ2-7; 13 bases line up with TRBD2. The TCR sequence derives from a person aged 18-60 years who received the Ad26.COV2.S COVID-19 vaccine or a placebo. Specimen: peripheral blood, collected in a trial of Ad26.COV2.S vaccine versus placebo. The CDR3 coding sequence is TGTGCCAAGAATTCCGGAGAACTAGCGGGAGGGTACTACGAGCAGTACTTC. This codes for CAKNSGELAGGYYEQYF.